Reported below is one T cell receptor (beta chain). The sample originates from a study of control samples from healthy donors and cancer patients. Profiling relied on immunoSEQ multiplex PCR, and the TCRdb table lists in-frame clones only, not all of them. Of roughly 100,000 clones listed, 83% were seen once; the top ten hold 13%. CDR3 length: 16 residues. Losses at the gene ends were 5 bases for V and 1 base for J; bases not matched to a gene: 6. Germline CDR1 is SGHTA and CDR2 is FQGTGA. V gene TRBV7-3 combines with J gene TRBJ2-2; 8 bases line up with TRBD2. The clonotype comes from a woman in her 50s in good health. The specimen sequenced was blood. CDR3 DNA: TGTGCCAGCAGCACACTAGCGGTGATGAACACCGGGGAGCTGTTTTTT. Residues: CASSTLAVMNTGELFF.